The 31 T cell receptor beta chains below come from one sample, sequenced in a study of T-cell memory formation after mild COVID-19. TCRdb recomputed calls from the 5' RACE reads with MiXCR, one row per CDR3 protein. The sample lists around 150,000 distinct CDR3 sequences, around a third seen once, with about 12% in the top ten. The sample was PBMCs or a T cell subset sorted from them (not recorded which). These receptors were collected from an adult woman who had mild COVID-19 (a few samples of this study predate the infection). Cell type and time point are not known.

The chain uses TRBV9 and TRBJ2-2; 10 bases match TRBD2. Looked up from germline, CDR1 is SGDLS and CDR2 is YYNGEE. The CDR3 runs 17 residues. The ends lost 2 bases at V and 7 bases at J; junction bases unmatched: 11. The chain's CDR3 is CASSVGLAGEKDGELFF. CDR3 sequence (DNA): TGTGCCAGCAGCGTCGGTCTAGCGGGGGAAAAGGACGGGGAGCTGTTTTTT.

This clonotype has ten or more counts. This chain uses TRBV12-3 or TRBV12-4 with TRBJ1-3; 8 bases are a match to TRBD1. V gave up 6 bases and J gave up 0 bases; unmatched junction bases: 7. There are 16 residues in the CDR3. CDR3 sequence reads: CASRSTGGGSGNTIYF. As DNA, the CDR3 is TGTGCCAGCAGAAGCACAGGGGGAGGCTCTGGAAACACCATATATTTT.

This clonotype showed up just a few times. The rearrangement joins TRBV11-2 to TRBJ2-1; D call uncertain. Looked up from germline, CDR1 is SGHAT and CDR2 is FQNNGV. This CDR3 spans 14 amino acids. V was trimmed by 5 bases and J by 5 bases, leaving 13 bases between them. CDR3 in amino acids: CASSPSRTDNEQFF. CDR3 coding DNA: TGTGCCAGCAGCCCAAGCCGGACGGACAATGAGCAGTTCTTC.

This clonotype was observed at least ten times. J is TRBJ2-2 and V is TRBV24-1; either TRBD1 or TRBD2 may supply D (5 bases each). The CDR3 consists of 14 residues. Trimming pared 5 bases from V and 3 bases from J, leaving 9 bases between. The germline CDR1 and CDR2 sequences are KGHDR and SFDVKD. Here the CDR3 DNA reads TGTGCCACCAGTGGACAGAGGGACACCGGGGAGCTGTTTTTT. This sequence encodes CATSGQRDTGELFF.

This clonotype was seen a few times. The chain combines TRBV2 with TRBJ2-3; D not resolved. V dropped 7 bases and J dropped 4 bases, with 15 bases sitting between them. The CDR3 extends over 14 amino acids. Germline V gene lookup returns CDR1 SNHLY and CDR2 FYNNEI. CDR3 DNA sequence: TGTGCCAGCACCGAAGAAGGGTTCCCAGATACGCAGTATTTT. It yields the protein CASTEEGFPDTQYF.

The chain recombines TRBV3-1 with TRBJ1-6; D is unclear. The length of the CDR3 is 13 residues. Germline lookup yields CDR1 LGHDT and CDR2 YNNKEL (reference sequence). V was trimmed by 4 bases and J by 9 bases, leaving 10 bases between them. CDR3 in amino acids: CASSPARGSPLHF. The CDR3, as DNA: TGTGCCAGCAGCCCGGCACGGGGTTCACCCCTCCACTTT. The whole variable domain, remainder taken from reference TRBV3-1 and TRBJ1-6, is DTAVSQTPKYLVTQMGNDKSIKCEQNLGHDTMYWYKQDSKKFLKIMFSYNNKELIINETVPNRFSPKSPDKAHLNLHINSLELGDSAVYFCASSPARGSPLHFGNGTRLTVT.

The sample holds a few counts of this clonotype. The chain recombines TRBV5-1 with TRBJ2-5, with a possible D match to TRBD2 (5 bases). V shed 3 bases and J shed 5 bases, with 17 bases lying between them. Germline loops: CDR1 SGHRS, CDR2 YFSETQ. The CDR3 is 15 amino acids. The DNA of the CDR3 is TGCGCCAGCAGCTCGCCCCGGGGAACGTCCGAGACCCAGTACTTC. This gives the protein CASSSPRGTSETQYF.

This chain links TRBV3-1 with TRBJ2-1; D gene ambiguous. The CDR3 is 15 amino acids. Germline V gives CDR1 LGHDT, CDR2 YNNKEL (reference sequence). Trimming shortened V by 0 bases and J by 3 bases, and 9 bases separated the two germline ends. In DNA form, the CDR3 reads TGTGCCAGCAGCCAAGATGGCGAGAACTACAATGAGCAGTTCTTC. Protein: CASSQDGENYNEQFF.

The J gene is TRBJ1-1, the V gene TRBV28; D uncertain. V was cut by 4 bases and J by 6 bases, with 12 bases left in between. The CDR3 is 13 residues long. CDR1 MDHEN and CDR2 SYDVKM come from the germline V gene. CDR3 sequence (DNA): TGTGCCAGCAGTTCCTGGACGGATGCTGAAGCTTTCTTT. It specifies CASSSWTDAEAFF.

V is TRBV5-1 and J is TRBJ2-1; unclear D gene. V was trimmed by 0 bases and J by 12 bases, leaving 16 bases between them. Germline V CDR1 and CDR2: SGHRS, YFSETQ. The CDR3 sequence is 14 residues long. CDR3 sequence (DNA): TGCGCCAGCAGCTTGGATTACTCTGGAGTGGGGCAGTTCTTC. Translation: CASSLDYSGVGQFF.

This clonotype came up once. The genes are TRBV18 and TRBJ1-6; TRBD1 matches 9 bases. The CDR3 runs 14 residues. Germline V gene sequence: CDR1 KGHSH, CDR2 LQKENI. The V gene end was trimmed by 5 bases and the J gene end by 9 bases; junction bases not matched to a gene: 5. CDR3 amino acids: CASSEDRGGSPLHF. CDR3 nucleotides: TGTGCCAGCTCAGAGGACAGGGGAGGTTCACCCCTCCACTTT. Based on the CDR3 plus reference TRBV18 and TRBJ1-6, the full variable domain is NAGVMQNPRHLVRRRGQEARLRCSPMKGHSHVYWYRQLPEEGLKFMVYLQKENIIDESGMPKERFSAEFPKEGPSILRIQQVVRGDSAAYFCASSEDRGGSPLHFGNGTRLTVT.

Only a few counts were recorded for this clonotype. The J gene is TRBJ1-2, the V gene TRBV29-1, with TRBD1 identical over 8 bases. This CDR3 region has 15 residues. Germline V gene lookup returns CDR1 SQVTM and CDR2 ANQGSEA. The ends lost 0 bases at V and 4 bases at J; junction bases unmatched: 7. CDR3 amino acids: CSVEDPDRAAYGYTF. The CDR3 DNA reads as TGCAGCGTTGAAGACCCGGACAGGGCAGCCTATGGCTACACCTTC.

In DNA, the CDR3 is TGCAGCGTTGAACTAGTCGGGTCGCCCTACAATGAGCAGTTCTTC. It translates to CSVELVGSPYNEQFF. J is TRBJ2-1 and V is TRBV29-1; unclear D gene. V lost 2 bases and J lost 2, with 13 bases in between. The germline V gene has CDR1 SQVTM and CDR2 ANQGSEA. This CDR3 is built from 15 residues.

The CDR3 nucleotides are TGTGCCAGCAGTGTGTCTGGGGTCCAAGAGACCCAGTACTTC. Protein: CASSVSGVQETQYF. This chain connects TRBV2 to TRBJ2-5; the D is unclear. Trimming removed 4 bases from V and 1 base from J, with 10 bases in between. CDR3 length: 14 residues. Germline V gene lookup returns CDR1 SNHLY and CDR2 FYNNEI.

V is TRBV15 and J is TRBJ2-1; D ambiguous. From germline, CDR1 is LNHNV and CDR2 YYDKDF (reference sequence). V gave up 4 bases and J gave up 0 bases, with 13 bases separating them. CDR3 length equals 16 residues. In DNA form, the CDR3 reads TGTGCCACCAGCACCTCCATGGCGAGCTCCTACAATGAGCAGTTCTTC. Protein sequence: CATSTSMASSYNEQFF.

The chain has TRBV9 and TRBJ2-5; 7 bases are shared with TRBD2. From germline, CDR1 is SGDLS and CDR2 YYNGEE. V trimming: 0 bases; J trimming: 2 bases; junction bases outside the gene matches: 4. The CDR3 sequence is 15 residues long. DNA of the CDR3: TGTGCCAGCAGCGTAGGGCTAGCGGAACAAGAGACCCAGTACTTC. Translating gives CASSVGLAEQETQYF.

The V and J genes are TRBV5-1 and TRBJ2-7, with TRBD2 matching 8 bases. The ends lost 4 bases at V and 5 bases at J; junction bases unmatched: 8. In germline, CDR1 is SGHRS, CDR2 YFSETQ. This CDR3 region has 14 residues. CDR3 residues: CASSVRGVSNEQYF. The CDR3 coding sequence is TGCGCCAGCAGCGTGCGGGGGGTTAGCAACGAGCAGTACTTC.

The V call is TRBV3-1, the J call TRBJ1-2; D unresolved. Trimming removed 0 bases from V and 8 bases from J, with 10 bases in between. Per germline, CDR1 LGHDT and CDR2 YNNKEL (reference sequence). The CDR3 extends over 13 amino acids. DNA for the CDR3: TGTGCCAGCAGCCAAGAACGGCTGGGGGGCTACACCTTC. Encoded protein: CASSQERLGGYTF.

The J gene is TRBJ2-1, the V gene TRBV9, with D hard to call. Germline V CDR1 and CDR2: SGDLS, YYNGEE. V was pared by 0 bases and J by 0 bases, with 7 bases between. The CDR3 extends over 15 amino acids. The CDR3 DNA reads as TGTGCCAGCAGCGTAGCTTATCGCTCCTACAATGAGCAGTTCTTC. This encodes CASSVAYRSYNEQFF.

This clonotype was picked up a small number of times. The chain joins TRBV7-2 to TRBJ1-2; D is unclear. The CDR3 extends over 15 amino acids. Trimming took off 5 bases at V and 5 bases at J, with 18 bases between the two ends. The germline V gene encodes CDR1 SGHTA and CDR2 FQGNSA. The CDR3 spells CASSLDGRSGYGYTF. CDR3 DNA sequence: TGTGCCAGCAGCCTGGACGGGAGAAGCGGGTATGGCTACACCTTC.

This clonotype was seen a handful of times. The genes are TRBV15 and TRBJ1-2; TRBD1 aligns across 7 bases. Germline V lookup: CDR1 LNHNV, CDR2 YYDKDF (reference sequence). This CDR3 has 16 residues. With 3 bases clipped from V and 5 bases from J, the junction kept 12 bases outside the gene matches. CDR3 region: CATSREGAMGVYGYTF. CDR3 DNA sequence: TGTGCCACCAGCAGGGAGGGGGCCATGGGGGTTTATGGCTACACCTTC.

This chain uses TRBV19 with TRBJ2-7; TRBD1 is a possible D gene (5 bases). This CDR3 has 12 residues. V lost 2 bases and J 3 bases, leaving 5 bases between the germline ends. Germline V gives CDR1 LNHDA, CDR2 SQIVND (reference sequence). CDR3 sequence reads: CASSIQGYEQYF. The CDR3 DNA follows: TGTGCCAGTAGTATACAGGGCTACGAGCAGTACTTC.

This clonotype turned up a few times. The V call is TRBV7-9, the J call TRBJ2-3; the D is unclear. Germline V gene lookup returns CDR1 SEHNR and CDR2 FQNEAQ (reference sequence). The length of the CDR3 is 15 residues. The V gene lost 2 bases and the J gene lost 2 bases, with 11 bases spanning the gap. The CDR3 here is CASSLTRPTTDTQYF. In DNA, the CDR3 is TGTGCCAGCAGCTTAACTCGACCGACCACAGATACGCAGTATTTT.

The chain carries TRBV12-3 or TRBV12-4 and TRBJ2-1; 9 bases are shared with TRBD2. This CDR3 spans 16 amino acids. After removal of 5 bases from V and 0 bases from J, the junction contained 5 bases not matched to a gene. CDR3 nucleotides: TGTGCCAGCAGTCCGGCAGCGGGAGGCTCCTACAATGAGCAGTTCTTC. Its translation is CASSPAAGGSYNEQFF.

Here the CDR3 DNA reads TGTGCCAGCTCCATCCCGACCGGGAATGAGCAGTTCTTC. Translating gives CASSIPTGNEQFF. V and J are TRBV28 and TRBJ2-1; D is unclear. This CDR3 contains 13 residues. Germline V gene sequence: CDR1 MDHEN, CDR2 SYDVKM. Between the trimmed V and J ends, which lost 8 bases and 7 bases, there was a span of 15 bases.

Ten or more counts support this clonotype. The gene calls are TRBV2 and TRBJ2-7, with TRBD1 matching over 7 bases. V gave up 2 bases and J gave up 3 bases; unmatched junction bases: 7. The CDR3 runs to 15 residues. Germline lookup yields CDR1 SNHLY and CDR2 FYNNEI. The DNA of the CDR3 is TGTGCCAGCAGTGAATATCAGGGGGTAGTCTACGAGCAGTACTTC. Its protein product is CASSEYQGVVYEQYF.

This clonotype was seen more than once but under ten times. The CDR3 reads CASSRLAPGELFF. In nucleotides, the CDR3 is TGTGCCAGCAGCCGACTAGCCCCCGGGGAGCTGTTTTTT. V is TRBV5-5 and J is TRBJ2-2; 7 positions match TRBD2. There are 13 residues in the CDR3. The germline V gene encodes CDR1 SGHKS and CDR2 YYEKEE (reference sequence). J was trimmed by 6 bases and V by 4 bases; bases with no gene match: 3.

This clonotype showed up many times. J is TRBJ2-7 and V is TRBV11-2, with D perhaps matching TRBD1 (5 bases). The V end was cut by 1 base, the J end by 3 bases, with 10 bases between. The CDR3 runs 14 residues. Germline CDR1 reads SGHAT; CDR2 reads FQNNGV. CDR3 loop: CASSLVSGHYEQYF. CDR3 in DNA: TGTGCCAGCAGCTTAGTTTCCGGACACTACGAGCAGTACTTC. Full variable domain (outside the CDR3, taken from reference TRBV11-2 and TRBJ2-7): EAGVAQSPRYKIIEKRQSVAFWCNPISGHATLYWYQQILGQGPKLLIQFQNNGVVDDSQLPKDRFSAERLKGVDSTLKIQPAKLEDSAVYLCASSLVSGHYEQYFGPGTRLTVT.

In DNA, the CDR3 is TGTGCCAGCAGTTACGGGGACAGGGGGCGGACTGAAGCTTTCTTT. Translation gives CASSYGDRGRTEAFF. This chain connects TRBV12-3 or TRBV12-4 to TRBJ1-1; TRBD1 aligns across 12 bases. The J segment lost 5 bases and the V segment lost 4 bases, leaving 5 bases of the junction unmatched. CDR3 length: 15 amino acids.

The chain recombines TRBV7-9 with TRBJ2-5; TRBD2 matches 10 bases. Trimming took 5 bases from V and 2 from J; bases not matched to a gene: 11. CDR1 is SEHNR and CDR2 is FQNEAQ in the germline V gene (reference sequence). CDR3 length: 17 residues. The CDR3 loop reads CASSGSSGGLKQETQYF. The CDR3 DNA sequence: TGTGCCAGCAGCGGTTCTAGCGGGGGCCTGAAACAAGAGACCCAGTACTTC. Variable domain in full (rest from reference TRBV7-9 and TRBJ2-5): DTGVSQNPRHKITKRGQNVTFRCDPISEHNRLYWYRQTLGQGPEFLTYFQNEAQLEKSRLLSDRFSAERPKGSFSTLEIQRTEQGDSAMYLCASSGSSGGLKQETQYFGPGTRLLVL.

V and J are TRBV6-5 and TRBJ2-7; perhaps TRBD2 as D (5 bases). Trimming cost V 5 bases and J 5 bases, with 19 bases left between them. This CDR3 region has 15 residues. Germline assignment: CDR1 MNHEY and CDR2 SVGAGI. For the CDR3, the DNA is TGTGCCAGCAGTCCACCATCCGGGAAGAAACACGAGCAGTACTTC. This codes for CASSPPSGKKHEQYF.